This T cell receptor (beta chain) originates from a study of cytomegalovirus exposure and HLA in healthy donors. PCR was performed using 60 Vbeta and 13 Jbeta primers. Clones were read by immunoSEQ multiplex PCR, and TCRdb kept only the in-frame ones, dropping some. The table includes approximately 190,000 clones, 87% detected once. Remarks on this clone: The target antigen is unknown.

Study conclusions and caveats: In vitro checks showed that a few CMV-associated chains really do target CMV antigens.

The sample comprised PBMCs. The sequence was obtained from a young man in good health and CMV-seronegative.

CDR3 DNA: TGCGCCAGCAATCGACAGGGGTTAGGTTACGAGCAGTACTTC. It yields the protein CASNRQGLGYEQYF. V usage is TRBV10-2 and J usage is TRBJ2-7, with 8 nucleotides matching TRBD1. Germline V gene lookup returns CDR1 WSHSY and CDR2 SAAADI. This CDR3 contains 14 residues. Trimming removed 7 bases from V and 4 bases from J; junction bases left unmatched: 9.